Below are 26 T cell receptor beta chains sequenced from a single sample in a study of cytomegalovirus exposure and HLA in healthy donors. Primers: 60 Vbeta forward and 13 Jbeta reverse. Some clones are missing from TCRdb's copy, which holds only in-frame ones; the method was immunoSEQ multiplex PCR. Among 100,000 to 150,000 clones listed, less than 85% were seen once. Sequencing was performed on PBMCs. The receptor source for this set is a female donor in good health and CMV-seronegative.

This clone was picked up one time. J is TRBJ2-5 and V is TRBV7-9, with TRBD1 as a possible D gene (6 bases). The length of the CDR3 is 13 residues. Germline values: CDR1 SEHNR, CDR2 FQNEAQ (reference sequence). Trimming removed 10 bases at V and 4 bases at J, with 16 bases between. The CDR3: CATQTGSGETQYF. DNA for the CDR3: TGTGCCACCCAAACAGGGTCGGGAGAGACCCAGTACTTC.

The chain recombines TRBV10-3 with TRBJ2-6; TRBD2 is a possible D gene (5 bases). CDR1 and CDR2 from the germline V gene are ENHRY and SYGVKD. The CDR3 runs to 15 residues. The V end was cut by 6 bases, the J end by 4 bases, with 13 bases between. DNA of the CDR3: TGTGCCATCAGGAATACAGCGGCCGGGGCCAACGTCCTGACTTTC. Its translation is CAIRNTAAGANVLTF.

This clone was seen just once. Here the CDR3 DNA reads TGCGCCAGCAGCTTGTTACCGGGGACAACCTACGAGCAGTACTTC. Its protein is CASSLLPGTTYEQYF. The rearrangement links TRBV5-1 to TRBJ2-7; possibly TRBD1 for D (6 bases). This CDR3 contains 15 residues. Germline V gene sequence: CDR1 SGHRS, CDR2 YFSETQ. Trimming took off 1 base at V and 2 bases at J, with 13 bases between the two ends. The full variable domain, rest sourced from reference TRBV5-1 and TRBJ2-7, is KAGVTQTPRYLIKTRGQQVTLSCSPISGHRSVSWYQQTPGQGLQFLFEYFSETQRNKGNFPGRFSGRQFSNSRSEMNVSTLELGDSALYLCASSLLPGTTYEQYFGPGTRLTVT.

The genes are TRBV7-9 and TRBJ2-3; no clear D. Germline CDR1 SEHNR, CDR2 FQNEAQ (reference sequence). This CDR3 contains 13 residues. V was pared by 0 bases and J by 5 bases, with 6 bases between. Here the CDR3 DNA reads TGTGCCAGCAGCTTAGCTCTGAGAGATACGCAGTATTTT. This translates into CASSLALRDTQYF.

This chain uses TRBV4-1 with TRBJ2-1; TRBD2 aligns across 9 bases. The CDR3 has 15 residues. Germline assignment: CDR1 MGHRA and CDR2 YSYEKL. The ends lost 0 bases at V and 8 bases at J; junction bases unmatched: 5. The CDR3 is CASSQDAGGPDEQFF. CDR3 nucleotides: TGCGCCAGCAGCCAAGATGCGGGAGGGCCGGATGAGCAGTTCTTC.

V and J are TRBV6-1 and TRBJ1-5; D gene unclear. CDR3 length equals 14 residues. Trimming stripped 8 bases from V and 1 base from J, with 12 bases between. The V gene's germline CDR1 is MNHNS and CDR2 SASEGT. CDR3 sequence reads: CASFRTVSNQPQHF. The CDR3 DNA is TGTGCCAGCTTCCGGACTGTAAGCAATCAGCCCCAGCATTTT.

This chain joins TRBV2 and TRBJ2-7; 8 bases match TRBD2. Germline CDR1 SNHLY, CDR2 FYNNEI. Trimming cost V 6 bases and J 3 bases; bases outside gene matches: 4. The CDR3 runs 13 residues. The CDR3 here is CASRASGFYEQYF. The CDR3 DNA reads as TGTGCCAGCAGGGCTAGCGGGTTCTACGAGCAGTACTTC.

J is TRBJ1-3 and V is TRBV16; the D is unclear. This CDR3 contains 17 residues. Trimming pared 2 bases from V and 3 bases from J, leaving 17 bases between. CDR1 and CDR2 from the germline V gene are KGHSY and FQNENV. As DNA, the CDR3 is TGTGCCAGCAGCCAACCCATCGGGAAACGAGGTGGAAACACCATATATTTT. As protein: CASSQPIGKRGGNTIYF.

The rearrangement uses TRBV6-5 and TRBJ1-1, with D hard to call. Germline values: CDR1 MNHEY, CDR2 SVGAGI. The germline V and J ends were trimmed by 0 bases and 5 bases, with 10 bases remaining between them. This CDR3 spans 14 amino acids. The CDR3 region is CASSYSSTQTEAFF. The CDR3 DNA sequence: TGTGCCAGCAGTTACTCGAGCACACAGACTGAAGCTTTCTTT.

The chain employs TRBV6-5 and TRBJ2-1, with 13 bases fitting TRBD2. The trim removed 4 bases at V and 8 bases at J, leaving 8 bases unmatched. Germline CDR1 MNHEY, CDR2 SVGAGI. The CDR3 consists of 16 residues. The CDR3: CASSSQTSGGAYEQFF. CDR3 DNA sequence: TGTGCCAGCAGTTCACAAACTAGCGGGGGGGCTTATGAGCAGTTCTTC.

The chain links TRBV25-1 to TRBJ1-1; 7 bases are shared with TRBD1. J was trimmed by 4 bases and V by 3 bases; bases with no gene match: 14. Germline assignment: CDR1 MGHDK and CDR2 SYGVNS. The CDR3 length is 17 residues. The CDR3 reads CASSEGAGGTVGTEAFF. The CDR3 DNA sequence: TGTGCCAGCAGTGAGGGAGCAGGGGGGACGGTAGGCACTGAAGCTTTCTTT.

The V call is TRBV13, the J call TRBJ2-6, with 9 bases identical to TRBD2. The trim removed 5 bases at V and 1 base at J, leaving 9 bases unmatched. Germline loops: CDR1 PRHDT, CDR2 FYEKMQ (reference sequence). This CDR3 has 18 residues. CDR3 coding DNA: TGTGCCAGCAGCACACGAGCGGGGGGAGCATCTGGGGCCAACGTCCTGACTTTC. As protein: CASSTRAGGASGANVLTF.

This chain connects TRBV10-3 to TRBJ2-2; TRBD1 matches at 10 bases. This CDR3 has 15 residues. The germline CDR1 and CDR2 sequences are ENHRY and SYGVKD. V gave up 10 bases and J gave up 4 bases; unmatched junction bases: 9. The CDR3 reads CATRGDRGSTGELFF. The DNA of the CDR3 is TGTGCCACCAGGGGGGACAGGGGTTCCACCGGGGAGCTGTTTTTT.

This clone was seen only a few times. The V call is TRBV7-3, the J call TRBJ2-7; weak D call: TRBD2 (7 bases). Trimming removed 2 bases at V and 4 bases at J, with 15 bases between. Germline assignment: CDR1 SGHTA and CDR2 FQGTGA. The CDR3 totals 15 residues. CDR3 nucleotides: TGTGCCAGCAGCTTACGTGCGGGGGCAGAATACGAGCAGTACTTC. It codes for CASSLRAGAEYEQYF.

With regard to this clone: The sample contains more than one DNA sequence encoding this CDR3. The rearrangement joins TRBV7-9 to TRBJ2-2, with D hard to call. Between the trimmed V and J ends, which lost 5 bases and 1 base, there was a span of 17 bases. CDR1 is SEHNR and CDR2 is FQNEAQ in the germline V gene (reference sequence). CDR3 length: 17 amino acids. The CDR3 region is CASSNTYIAENTGELFF. The DNA of the CDR3 is TGTGCCAGCAGCAATACCTATATCGCGGAGAACACCGGGGAGCTGTTTTTT.

V is TRBV27 and J is TRBJ1-1; 7 bases are a match to TRBD1. J gave up 6 bases and V 5 bases, and 12 bases lay outside the gene matches. This CDR3 comprises 15 residues. The germline CDR1 and CDR2 sequences are MNHEY and SMNVEV (reference sequence). The CDR3 here is CASSPYLQGGSEAFF. The DNA of the CDR3 is TGTGCCAGCAGTCCGTACCTCCAGGGGGGCTCTGAAGCTTTCTTT.

This sequence joins TRBV12-5 and TRBJ1-2; D is possibly TRBD1 (5 bases). Germline V gene sequence: CDR1 LGHNT, CDR2 FRNRAP. The V end lost 8 bases, the J end lost 3 bases, and 10 bases lay between the germline ends. The CDR3 is made up of 12 amino acids. CDR3 bases: TGTGCTAGTAGAGTGACAGACTATGGCTACACCTTC. It encodes CASRVTDYGYTF.

This chain connects TRBV5-6 to TRBJ1-2; TRBD1 aligns across 8 bases. With V trimmed by 0 bases and J by 7 bases, 11 bases remained unmatched. Germline CDR1 is SGHDT and CDR2 is YYEEEE. The CDR3 length is 16 residues. CDR3 coding DNA: TGTGCCAGCAGCTTGGATCCGACAGGGGCCGTCGGTGGCTACACCTTC. Translated, it gives CASSLDPTGAVGGYTF.

The chain is built from TRBV2 and TRBJ2-7; 9 positions agree with TRBD1. The germline gives CDR1 SNHLY, CDR2 FYNNEI. CDR3 length equals 14 residues. Trimming took 6 bases from V and 6 from J; bases not matched to a gene: 9. CDR3 DNA: TGTGCCAGCAGAGGGACAGGGCCCCTACTCGAGCAGTACTTC. Its translation: CASRGTGPLLEQYF.

The chain is built from TRBV4-2 and TRBJ1-4; D may be TRBD1 (5 bases). Trimming stripped 2 bases from V and 5 bases from J, with 6 bases between. CDR1 and CDR2 from the germline V gene are LGHNA and YNFKEQ. The CDR3 spans 13 residues. The chain's CDR3 is CASSQRQNEKLFF. In DNA form, the CDR3 reads TGTGCCAGCAGCCAAAGACAGAATGAAAAACTGTTTTTT.

This rearrangement joins TRBV9 to TRBJ2-1; TRBD2 agrees at 12 bases. Per the germline V gene, CDR1 is SGDLS and CDR2 is YYNGEE. The J segment lost 6 bases and the V segment lost 2 bases, leaving 3 bases of the junction unmatched. CDR3 length equals 15 residues. The CDR3 sequence is CASSVTSGSRNEQFF. CDR3 bases: TGTGCCAGCAGCGTGACTAGCGGGAGCCGCAATGAGCAGTTCTTC. Full variable domain (rest looked up from reference TRBV9 and TRBJ2-1): DSGVTQTPKHLITATGQRVTLRCSPRSGDLSVYWYQQSLDQGLQFLIQYYNGEERAKGNILERFSAQQFPDLHSELNLSSLELGDSALYFCASSVTSGSRNEQFFGPGTRLTVL.

The J gene is TRBJ1-3, the V gene TRBV6-5; 7 positions match TRBD1. With V trimmed by 7 bases and J by 4 bases, 10 bases remained unmatched. Germline CDR1 MNHEY, CDR2 SVGAGI. The CDR3 spans 15 residues. The CDR3 spells CASTRGGRMGNTIYF. CDR3 DNA sequence: TGTGCCAGCACCCGAGGGGGCAGGATGGGAAACACCATATATTTT.

This chain links TRBV25-1 with TRBJ2-7; D is possibly TRBD2 (6 bases). V lost 8 bases and J lost 0, with 14 bases in between. Germline assignment: CDR1 MGHDK and CDR2 SYGVNS. The CDR3 covers 14 residues. The CDR3 sequence: CASFREWDSYEQYF. CDR3 coding DNA: TGTGCCAGCTTCCGGGAGTGGGACTCCTACGAGCAGTACTTC.

The chain joins TRBV6-1 to TRBJ1-2, with 9 bases that match TRBD1. Germline V lookup: CDR1 MNHNS, CDR2 SASEGT. The CDR3 extends over 13 amino acids. V shed 6 bases and J 4 bases; nucleotides not matched to a gene: 3. Written as DNA, the CDR3 is TGTGCCAGCAGCAAGGACAGGGGCTATGGCTACACCTTC. Protein product: CASSKDRGYGYTF.

V usage is TRBV9 and J usage is TRBJ2-7, with 7 bases identical to TRBD2. Per the germline V gene, CDR1 is SGDLS and CDR2 is YYNGEE. The CDR3 length is 15 residues. After removal of 4 bases from V and 4 bases from J, the junction contained 11 bases not matched to a gene. The CDR3 sequence is CASSRSAGVGYEQYF. The CDR3 region has the DNA TGTGCCAGCAGCCGGTCCGCGGGAGTAGGTTACGAGCAGTACTTC.

V and J are TRBV5-4 and TRBJ2-7, with 10 nucleotides matching TRBD2. There are 15 residues in the CDR3. Germline CDR1 SGHNT, CDR2 YYREEE (reference sequence). After removal of 5 bases from V and 0 bases from J, the junction contained 5 bases not matched to a gene. The CDR3 is CASSYLAGVSYEQYF. As DNA, the CDR3 is TGTGCCAGCAGTTATCTAGCGGGAGTCTCCTACGAGCAGTACTTC.